The following is a TCR beta chain sequence with its context. The sample originates from a study of shared clonotypes between healthy human individuals. Clones were sequenced by immunoSEQ multiplex PCR, and TCRdb holds only the in-frame ones, with some missing. The profile shows about 2.2 million clones, around 93% of them singletons. Trimming removed 0 bases at V and 7 bases at J, with 11 bases between. CDR1 and CDR2 from the germline V gene are SGHRS and YFSETQ. The CDR3 extends over 13 amino acids. Terminally differentiated effector memory CD45RA+ cells were excluded by CCR7 positive selection of CD45RO-negative cells.

The rearrangement uses TRBV5-1 and TRBJ2-7; D gene uncertain. Material for sequencing was naive CD8+ T cells from PBMCs. The clonotype was recovered from a man younger than 30 in good health. Some clones in this sample may be carry-over from other donors' samples. DNA of the CDR3: TGCGCCAGCAGCTTGGCTGGACCGTGGGAGCAGTACTTC. Its protein product is CASSLAGPWEQYF.